The entry that follows covers one T cell receptor (beta chain) sequence. Its specificity is not known. TCRdb's copy holds only in-frame clones and misses some; the assay was immunoSEQ multiplex PCR. The sample holds 60,000 or so clones, 70% to 90% seen once. This record comes from a study of OX40 agonist ivuxolimab in advanced cancers. Blood was sampled at baseline, cycle 4 day 1, and cycle 7 day 1. General observations from the study: Averaged across samples, CD8+ T cells carried more expanded clones than CD4+ did. Dosing at 0.1 to 3.0 mg/kg was accompanied by clonal expansion of CD4+ and CD8+ blood T cells by week 6. Among expanded peripheral T cells, antigen specificity went undetermined.

The origin of this receptor is an adult with an advanced solid tumor such as melanoma, head and neck, liver or kidney cancer. The sequencing used CD4+ or CD8+ T cells sorted from blood, collected in a trial of the OX40 agonist ivuxolimab.

The DNA of the CDR3 is TGTGCCAGCAACGGACAGGGAAATTCACCCCTCCACTTT. Amino acids: CASNGQGNSPLHF. The V gene is TRBV5-6, the J gene TRBJ1-6, with TRBD1 matching 8 bases. Unmatched junction bases numbered 3, after V lost 6 bases and J lost 7 bases. The CDR3 has 13 amino acids. The germline gives CDR1 SGHDT, CDR2 YYEEEE.